The 12 T cell receptor beta chains listed next were all sequenced from one sample in a study of blood T cell repertoires in COVID-19 (TCRdb year 2020). Libraries were prepared through the immunoSEQ multiplex PCR assay. TCRdb carries this immuneACCESS record with in-frame sequences only. Its versions omit some clonotypes, under half of them owing to an unresolved V gene in the studies checked, with the rest unexplained. A total of approximately 190,000 clones appear in this sample, approximately 79% of them only once. The ten largest clones add up to approximately 15% of the sample. Sequencing was performed on peripheral blood. The receptors come from a man aged 25-45 years with active or convalescent COVID-19.

The gene calls are TRBV5-4 and TRBJ1-6, with a weak D call TRBD1 (6 bases). The CDR3 runs 15 residues. V dropped 4 bases and J dropped 6 bases, with 14 bases sitting between them. Germline-derived CDR1 and CDR2 are SGHNT and YYREEE (reference sequence). The CDR3 loop is CASSLQGGFNSPLHF. The CDR3 coding sequence is TGTGCCAGCAGCCTACAGGGAGGGTTTAATTCACCCCTCCACTTT. Drawing the rest from reference TRBV5-4 and TRBJ1-6, the complete variable domain is ETGVTQSPTHLIKTRGQQVTLRCSSQSGHNTVSWYQQALGQGPQFIFQYYREEENGRGNFPPRFSGLQFPNYSSELNVNALELDDSALYLCASSLQGGFNSPLHFGNGTRLTVT.

The chain combines TRBV6-6 with TRBJ1-2; 9 bases agree with TRBD1. Germline assignment: CDR1 MNHNY and CDR2 SVGAGI (reference sequence). The J segment lost 0 bases and the V segment lost 6 bases, leaving 5 bases of the junction unmatched. This CDR3 has 15 residues. The CDR3 coding sequence is TGTGCCAGCAGACGGGGGACAGGGCCTAACTATGGCTACACCTTC. Translated: CASRRGTGPNYGYTF.

The chain is built from TRBV7-2 and TRBJ1-6; 9 bases are a match to TRBD1. CDR3 length: 16 amino acids. The ends lost 5 bases at V and 3 bases at J; junction bases unmatched: 5. Germline lookup yields CDR1 SGHTA and CDR2 FQGNSA. CDR3 bases: TGTGCCAGCAGCCCAGAGACAGGGGGCTATAATTCACCCCTCCACTTT. This encodes CASSPETGGYNSPLHF.

The chain links TRBV6-2 or TRBV6-3 to TRBJ2-1; maybe TRBD2 (6 bases). This CDR3 contains 15 residues. Germline values: CDR1 MNHEY, CDR2 SVGEGT. Trimming took 2 bases from V and 5 from J, leaving 13 bases between them. The CDR3 coding sequence is TGTGCCAGCAGTTACACCGCGGGACGCGACAATGAGCAGTTCTTC. Translated: CASSYTAGRDNEQFF.

This clone is a singleton in its sample. This chain connects TRBV6-4 to TRBJ2-2, with 9 bases matching TRBD2. CDR1 is MRHNA, CDR2 SNTAGT, per germline. V shed 3 bases, J shed 7 bases, and the junction held 6 bases outside the gene matches. CDR3 length equals 15 residues. This chain's CDR3 is CASSELAGDVGELFF. The CDR3 DNA reads as TGTGCCAGCAGTGAATTAGCGGGGGATGTCGGGGAGCTGTTTTTT.

This clone was seen a few times. The chain recombines TRBV6-1 with TRBJ1-1; D is perhaps TRBD1 (6 bases). From germline, CDR1 is MNHNS and CDR2 SASEGT. Trimming pared 0 bases from V and 1 base from J, leaving 9 bases between. CDR3 size: 15 residues. CDR3 amino acids: CASSEAIQGNTEAFF. CDR3 nucleotide sequence: TGTGCCAGCAGTGAAGCTATACAGGGGAACACTGAAGCTTTCTTT.

The chain uses TRBV18 and TRBJ1-2; D remains ambiguous. The CDR3 is 16 amino acids. V was trimmed by 2 bases and J by 0 bases, leaving 13 bases between them. Germline V lookup: CDR1 KGHSH, CDR2 LQKENI. In DNA form, the CDR3 reads TGTGCCAGCTCACCAGAGTTTGTCGGTCCTAACTATGGCTACACCTTC. Translation: CASSPEFVGPNYGYTF.

This clone was seen a handful of times. The chain joins TRBV7-9 to TRBJ2-7, with TRBD1 matching 8 bases. CDR1 and CDR2 (germline): SEHNR, FQNEAQ (reference sequence). Germline trimming cut 3 bases from V and 6 bases from J; bases unmatched to any gene: 13. This CDR3 has 16 residues. DNA for the CDR3: TGTGCCAGCAGCTTCGGGACAGGCCTGGTCGCGAGCGAGCAGTACGTC. It yields the protein CASSFGTGLVASEQYV.

The chain couples TRBV27 to TRBJ1-1; a weak D match, TRBD1 (6 bases). The germline gives CDR1 MNHEY, CDR2 SMNVEV (reference sequence). The ends were cut back, 7 bases at V and 3 bases at J, with 18 bases in the middle. The CDR3 totals 15 residues. The DNA for the CDR3 is TGTGCCAGCACTGCGTGGGGGGGCAGTCACACTGAAGCTTTCTTT. Residues: CASTAWGGSHTEAFF.

The chain couples TRBV29-1 to TRBJ2-7, with 7 bases that match TRBD1. The CDR3 has 15 amino acids. Looked up from germline, CDR1 is SQVTM and CDR2 is ANQGSEA. Trimming took 4 bases from V and 2 from J; bases not matched to a gene: 11. The CDR3 coding sequence is TGCAGCGTTGGGGGAGCGACAGGGAAGACCTACGAGCAGTACGTC. Its protein product is CSVGGATGKTYEQYV.

CDR3: CASSEWDRGTDTQYF. The CDR3, as DNA: TGTGCCAGCAGTGAGTGGGACAGGGGAACAGATACGCAGTATTTT. The V and J genes are TRBV6-4 and TRBJ2-3, with TRBD1 matching 10 bases. V gave up 3 bases and J gave up 3 bases; unmatched junction bases: 3. The CDR3 runs 15 residues. Germline V CDR1 and CDR2: MRHNA, SNTAGT.

The chain combines TRBV10-1 with TRBJ1-2; 10 bases fit TRBD1. CDR3 length: 13 amino acids. Trimming at V came to 8 bases and at J to 8 bases, leaving 8 bases not matched to a gene. Germline loops: CDR1 WNHNN, CDR2 SYGVQD (reference sequence). The CDR3 is CASGETGGEGYTF. CDR3 nucleotides: TGCGCCAGCGGCGAGACAGGGGGCGAAGGCTACACCTTC.